The 15 T cell receptor beta chains given below trace back to one sample, sequenced in a study of Ad26.COV2.S vaccination and SARS-CoV-2 variants (dated by TCRdb to about 2021). What this sample's treatment or condition label stands for: 15 to 20 received Ad26.COV2.S at low or high dose, single or two shots; 5 received placebo; per-sample allocation not given. Repertoires of vaccine and placebo recipients were sequenced from samples taken on day 63 after the first injection. Library creation used the immunoSEQ multiplex PCR assay. TCRdb retrieved this table from immuneACCESS and kept in-frame rearrangements only. Not all clones are present; in checked studies, unresolved V genes account for under half, and no reason is known for the remainder. Counted in this sample were 360,000 or so clones; 87% of them appeared once. Approximately 3.6% of the sample is in the top ten clones. Sequencing used peripheral blood, obtained in a trial of Ad26.COV2.S vaccine versus placebo. The receptors come from a person aged 18-60 years who received the Ad26.COV2.S COVID-19 vaccine or a placebo.

The chain combines TRBV7-9 with TRBJ2-7, with TRBD2 as a possible D gene (5 bases). The length of the CDR3 is 11 residues. The germline V and J ends were trimmed by 7 bases and 6 bases, with 10 bases remaining between them. The germline V gene has CDR1 SEHNR and CDR2 FQNEAQ (reference sequence). The CDR3 coding sequence is TGTGCCAGCACCCGAGAGGGCGAGCAGTACTTC. Translated: CASTREGEQYF.

V usage is TRBV4-2 and J usage is TRBJ2-7; 11 nucleotides match TRBD2. Germline CDR1 reads LGHNA; CDR2 reads YNFKEQ. V lost 1 base, J lost 4 bases, and 6 bases stayed unmatched. This CDR3 spans 16 amino acids. CDR3 region: CASSQGLAGGRYEQYF. CDR3 coding DNA: TGTGCCAGCAGCCAAGGATTAGCGGGGGGGCGGTACGAGCAGTACTTC.

The gene calls are TRBV11-1 and TRBJ2-3, with 10 bases matching TRBD2. This CDR3 region has 15 residues. The germline V gene encodes CDR1 SGHAT and CDR2 FQDESV (reference sequence). The J segment lost 11 bases and the V segment lost 6 bases, leaving 14 bases of the junction unmatched. CDR3 nucleotides: TGTGCCAGCAGAAACACTAGCGGGACTCGGGTAGGGCAGTATTTT. It is translated as CASRNTSGTRVGQYF. The whole variable domain, filled in from reference TRBV11-1 and TRBJ2-3, reads EAEVAQSPRYKITEKSQAVAFWCDPISGHATLYWYRQILGQGPELLVQFQDESVVDDSQLPKDRFSAERLKGVDSTLKIQPAELGDSAMYLCASRNTSGTRVGQYFGPGTRLTVL.

The chain is built from TRBV3-1 (or the pseudogene TRBV3-2) and TRBJ1-2; a possible D gene is TRBD1 (6 bases). Germline loops: CDR1 LGHDT, CDR2 YNNKEL (reference sequence). Trimming removed 2 bases at V and 6 bases at J, with 16 bases between. This CDR3 has 15 residues. The CDR3 is CASSQMADRRDGYTF. CDR3 sequence (DNA): TGTGCCAGCAGCCAAATGGCAGACAGGCGTGATGGCTACACCTTC.

As regards this clone: The same CDR3 also results from other DNA sequences found in this sample. The genes are TRBV7-2 and TRBJ2-7; D gene uncertain. Between the trimmed V and J ends, which lost 5 bases and 1 base, there was a span of 3 bases. CDR3 length: 11 amino acids. Germline lookup yields CDR1 SGHTA and CDR2 FQGNSA. CDR3: CASSPSYEQYF. DNA of the CDR3: TGTGCCAGCAGCCCGTCCTACGAGCAGTACTTC.

The chain is built from TRBV5-1 and TRBJ2-2, with TRBD2 matching 7 bases. Trimming took 4 bases from V and 3 from J; bases not matched to a gene: 9. Germline V lookup: CDR1 SGHRS, CDR2 YFSETQ. This CDR3 region has 16 residues. CDR3 sequence reads: CASSHRLAVDTGELFF. CDR3 DNA: TGCGCCAGCAGCCACAGACTAGCCGTCGACACCGGGGAGCTGTTTTTT.

This chain links TRBV5-1 with TRBJ1-1, with a possible D match to TRBD1 (6 bases). The V gene's germline CDR1 is SGHRS and CDR2 YFSETQ. The CDR3 contains 15 residues. The V and J ends lost 7 bases and 0 bases respectively, with 16 bases between them. This chain's CDR3 is CASRPLGALNTEAFF. The CDR3 DNA reads as TGCGCCAGCCGCCCCTTGGGGGCTCTGAACACTGAAGCTTTCTTT.

The chain carries TRBV20-1 and TRBJ2-5; TRBD2 is a possible D gene (5 bases). Deletions cut 3 bases from V and 3 bases from J, with 5 bases between. The CDR3 length is 11 residues. The germline V gene has CDR1 DFQATT and CDR2 SNEGSKA (reference sequence). The CDR3 DNA follows: TGCAGTGCTAGCGGGGAAGAGACCCAGTACTTC. Encoded protein: CSASGEETQYF.

The V call is TRBV6-5, the J call TRBJ1-5; no reliable D call. V lost 6 bases and J 0 bases, leaving 9 bases between the germline ends. CDR1 and CDR2 from the germline V gene are MNHEY and SVGAGI. The CDR3 spans 14 residues. DNA for the CDR3: TGTGCCAGCAGCGCGACGGTTAGCAATCAGCCCCAGCATTTT. Translating it yields CASSATVSNQPQHF.

CDR3 loop: CASKNTGGTGREQYF. The CDR3 coding sequence is TGTGCCAGCAAAAACACAGGGGGGACAGGGCGCGAGCAGTACTTC. The chain couples TRBV6-5 to TRBJ2-7; 9 bases are a match to TRBD1. Trimming removed 7 bases from V and 6 bases from J; junction bases left unmatched: 13. Germline CDR1 is MNHEY and CDR2 is SVGAGI. The length of the CDR3 is 15 residues.

The V and J genes are TRBV4-1 and TRBJ1-1; the match to TRBD1 covers 10 bases. CDR3 size: 15 residues. Germline trimming cut 0 bases from V and 4 bases from J; bases unmatched to any gene: 2. Germline V CDR1 and CDR2: MGHRA, YSYEKL. CDR3 amino acids: CASSQERTGGTEAFF. The CDR3 nucleotides read TGCGCCAGCAGCCAAGAACGGACAGGGGGCACTGAAGCTTTCTTT.

The V call is TRBV28, the J call TRBJ2-3; TRBD1 is a possible D gene (6 bases). V was clipped by 8 bases and J by 2 bases, with 14 bases between them. From germline, CDR1 is MDHEN and CDR2 SYDVKM. The CDR3 extends over 14 amino acids. CDR3 region: CASEKQGFTDTQYF. The CDR3 DNA follows: TGTGCCAGCGAAAAGCAGGGGTTCACAGATACGCAGTATTTT.

This clone was seen a single time. The rearrangement uses TRBV30 and TRBJ2-2; no clear D. The V gene's germline CDR1 is GTSNPN and CDR2 SVGIG (reference sequence). CDR3 size: 11 residues. V was trimmed by 3 bases and J by 8 bases, leaving 7 bases between them. The DNA of the CDR3 is TGTGCCTGGAGGTTTACTGGGGAGCTGTTTTTT. Protein: CAWRFTGELFF.

The rearrangement joins TRBV7-8 to TRBJ1-4; no definite D call. The CDR3 loop spans 16 amino acids. Germline CDR1 SGHVS, CDR2 FQNEAQ. V was shortened by 2 bases and J by 7 bases, with 17 bases between the two germline ends. CDR3 DNA: TGTGCCAGCAGCTTAAGGGCAGCGCCCAAGGGTGAAAAACTGTTTTTT. Its translation is CASSLRAAPKGEKLFF.

The chain has TRBV3-1 (or the pseudogene TRBV3-2) and TRBJ2-3; D call uncertain. The CDR3 totals 15 residues. CDR1 LGHDT and CDR2 YNNKEL come from the germline V gene (reference sequence). The V gene lost 1 base and the J gene lost 2 bases, with 10 bases spanning the gap. The CDR3 loop is CASSQAERTTDTQYF. The CDR3 nucleotides are TGTGCCAGCAGCCAAGCAGAGAGGACCACAGATACGCAGTATTTT.